This is a list of T cell receptor beta chains from one sample in a study of graft-versus-host responses after intestinal transplantation. The protocol was immunoSEQ multiplex PCR, while the TCRdb copy is restricted to in-frame clones and leaves out a portion. The repertoire holds over 70,000 clones, with roughly 90% as singletons. No antigen has been assigned to these receptors. Sequencing used unstimulated CD8+ T cells sorted from spleen or lymph node cells, obtained before transplant. Every receptor here comes from a human donor who was the organ donor for an intestinal transplant. CDR3s include the opening cysteine and the closing phenylalanine or tryptophan. The order of the fields is D gene, J gene, clone size, V gene, CDR3 protein. A D gene is named only where the DNA matches it firmly. The size of a clone is reported for some rows only, either as once, few or many, or as a class for expanded clones.

TRBD1 | TRBJ1-6 | . | TRBV14 | CASSTGTGGRSPLHF
. | TRBJ1-5 | . | TRBV7-8 | CASSRGGQPQHF
. | TRBJ1-1 | . | TRBV28 | CASSRAQTGNTEAFF
. | TRBJ1-2 | . | TRBV5-8 | CASSLVQGQSGYTF
TRBD2 | TRBJ2-2 | . | TRBV4-3 | CASSHHSGASSHHGELFF
TRBD2 | TRBJ2-3 | once | TRBV6-5 | CASSPTSGDSYF
. | TRBJ2-3 | . | TRBV2 | CASSGTTGIEIDTQYF
. | TRBJ1-1 | . | TRBV4-1 | CASSLQGPNTEAFF
TRBD1 | TRBJ2-5 | once | TRBV4-1 | CASSQKGQVGETQYF
. | TRBJ1-4 | few | TRBV4-1 | CASSQEGRRQIGEKLFF
. | TRBJ1-1 | few | TRBV15 | CATTDYREAFF
. | TRBJ2-5 | . | TRBV14 | CASSQVPRAWETQYF
. | TRBJ1-4 | . | TRBV2 | CASSEALQGEKLFF
TRBD2 | TRBJ2-4 | . | TRBV4-1 | CASSQGGGTGFGSIQYF
. | TRBJ1-3 | . | TRBV28 | CASSLLGQSSGNTIYF
TRBD1 | TRBJ1-5 | once | TRBV5-3 | CAKRDSSNQPQHF
TRBD2 | TRBJ2-1 | . | TRBV6-5 | CASSYDAGGPNEQFF
. | TRBJ2-2 | . | TRBV30 | CAWSRRGHTGELFF
. | TRBJ2-1 | once | TRBV9 | CASSPQDFYNEQFF
. | TRBJ2-3 | . | TRBV28 | CASSLPLGGSGEATDTQYF
TRBD1 | TRBJ1-5 | . | TRBV4-1 | CASSPTGALNQPQHF
TRBD2 | TRBJ2-1 | . | TRBV6-5 | CASSPAGGYNEQFF
. | TRBJ1-6 | . | TRBV5-1 | CASSPTTAYNSPLHF
TRBD2 | TRBJ2-1 | . | TRBV13 | CASSPKRGGSYNEQFF
. | TRBJ1-1 | . | TRBV9 | CASSVVTGYTEAFF
TRBD1 | TRBJ1-1 | . | TRBV9 | CASSGEGVTEDRATEAFF
. | TRBJ1-1 | . | TRBV12-5 | CASGSPRWNTEAFF
TRBD2 | TRBJ2-1 | . | TRBV4-1 | CASSQWTSGGTNEQFF
TRBD1 | TRBJ2-1 | . | TRBV7-9 | CASSPKQDRAYNEQFF
TRBD1 | TRBJ2-5 | . | TRBV29-1 | CSVDPGQGGVETQYF
. | TRBJ2-2 | . | TRBV9 | CASSYTDGVSNTGELFF
. | TRBJ2-2 | . | TRBV19 | CASRDTGELFF
. | TRBJ1-1 | few | TRBV19 | CASSIGAGAEAFF
TRBD2 | TRBJ2-5 | . | TRBV28 | CASTPEGGGVKETQYF
. | TRBJ2-5 | . | TRBV6-7 | CASRKSSPRGETQYF
. | TRBJ2-5 | . | TRBV2 | CASSELAVETQYF
. | TRBJ1-4 | . | TRBV5-1 | CASSPETSEKLFF
TRBD2 | TRBJ2-3 | . | TRBV7-6 | CASSLESLAGGSDTQYF
TRBD1 | TRBJ1-4 | . | TRBV14 | CASSQDLRDRGTNEKLFF
TRBD1 | TRBJ2-3 | . | TRBV6-6 | CASNTYRGNTQYF
. | TRBJ1-1 | . | TRBV5-1 | CASSLTGVNTEAFF
. | TRBJ1-5 | . | TRBV6-5 | CASQAGGGNQPQHF
. | TRBJ2-1 | . | TRBV21-1 | CASSKFGLQVTGCDEQFF
. | TRBJ2-5 | . | TRBV7-7 | CASSPGPGLSQETQYF
TRBD1 | TRBJ1-6 | . | TRBV5-3 | CARSTDRERSYNSPLHF
. | TRBJ1-2 | . | TRBV27 | CASSSVAGSDYGYTF
. | TRBJ1-2 | . | TRBV11-2 | CASSLDPAEGYGYTF
TRBD1 | TRBJ1-1 | . | TRBV5-6 | CASSLRDRRHGETFF
. | TRBJ2-3 | . | TRBV7-9 | CASSFPGQPQGDTQYF
. | TRBJ2-2 | . | TRBV5-1 | CASSTRAGRDTGELFF
TRBD1 | TRBJ1-1 | . | TRBV13 | CASSLGGTVNTEAFF
. | TRBJ1-1 | . | TRBV19 | CASTQGNTEAFF
. | TRBJ1-1 | . | TRBV28 | CASSFLGGEVDTEAFF
TRBD1 | TRBJ1-1 | . | TRBV4-1 | CASSQQTGGWTEAFF